What follows are 6 T cell receptor beta chains derived from one specimen sequenced in a study of T cells in women clearing cervical HPV infection. Using immunoSEQ multiplex PCR, the repertoire was profiled, and TCRdb retains in-frame clones only, with some absent. The data show about 16,000 clones, and the top ten clones hold about 10%. The specimen sequenced was blood buffy coat. The receptors come from a woman between 18 and 70 years old with a cervical HPV16 infection that either progressed to CIN3+ or cleared (not recorded which).

A note on this clone: An end of the junction differs from the germline gene, which may be a read error. Coverage ceases 3 residues before the CDR3 finishes, and the germline J gene fills in the end. The gene calls are TRBV10-3 and TRBJ2-4, with 9 bases matching TRBD2. This CDR3 region has 16 residues. Germline V gives CDR1 ENHRY, CDR2 SYGVKD. The CDR3 is CAISEWGGLAQNIQYF. Partial CDR3 DNA: TGTGCCATCAGTGAGTGGGGGGGACTAGCCCAAAACATT.

Comment on this clone: The read finishes 3 residues shy of the CDR3 end, and the germline J gene is used to complete it. V usage is TRBV2 and J usage is TRBJ2-2; TRBD2 aligns across 13 bases. CDR1 and CDR2 from the germline V gene are SNHLY and FYNNEI. V dropped 6 bases and J dropped 5; count of bases not matched to a gene: 3. This CDR3 is built from 15 residues. CDR3 residues: CASSAGLAGTGELFF. The CDR3 DNA, read in part, is TGTGCCAGCAGCGCGGGACTAGCGGGAACCGGGGAG.

The CDR3 reads CASSLVDNEQFF. The sequenced CDR3 bases are TGTGCCAGCAGCTTAGTAGACAATGAG. V gene TRBV7-9 combines with J gene TRBJ2-1; D is unresolved. The CDR3 extends 3 residues past the end of the read, so its final part is completed from the germline J gene. The CDR3 extends over 12 amino acids. V lost 1 base, J lost 5 bases, and 3 bases lay in between. Germline loops: CDR1 SEHNR, CDR2 FQNEAQ (reference sequence).

Points on this clone: From the germline J gene comes the end of the CDR3, since the read stops 3 residues before it. This chain links TRBV11-2 with TRBJ1-6; a weak D match, TRBD1 (6 bases). The CDR3 length is 13 residues. CDR1 and CDR2 from the germline V gene are SGHAT and FQNNGV. V was cut by 4 bases and J by 7 bases, with 8 bases left in between. The CDR3 bases that were read are TGTGCCAGCAGCTCTAGGGGGAATTCACCC. Protein product: CASSSRGNSP. The whole CDR3 protein reads CASSSRGNSPLHF.

About this clone itself: Sequencing ends 3 residues short of the CDR3 end; the germline J gene provides the rest. V gene TRBV18 combines with J gene TRBJ2-3; D is ambiguous. CDR3 size: 11 residues. CDR1 KGHSH and CDR2 LQKENI come from the germline V gene. CDR3 bases read: TGTGCCAGCTCAAAACAAGAGACG. Translated: CASSKQET. The whole CDR3 sequence reads CASSKQETQYF.

As concerns this clone: The read stops 3 residues short of the end of the CDR3; the missing end is completed from the germline J gene. The gene calls are TRBV7-9 and TRBJ1-1; D is possibly TRBD1 (5 bases). Trimming took 1 base from V and 0 from J, leaving 9 bases between them. There are 15 residues in the CDR3. Germline V CDR1 and CDR2: SEHNR, FQNEAQ (reference sequence). The chain's CDR3 is CASSLGQGMNTEAFF. The CDR3 DNA, read in part, is TGTGCCAGCAGCTTAGGGCAGGGTATGAACACTGAA. Full variable domain (remainder filled in from reference TRBV7-9 and TRBJ1-1): DTGVSQNPRHKITKRGQNVTFRCDPISEHNRLYWYRQTLGQGPEFLTYFQNEAQLEKSRLLSDRFSAERPKGSFSTLEIQRTEQGDSAMYLCASSLGQGMNTEAFFGQGTRLTVV.